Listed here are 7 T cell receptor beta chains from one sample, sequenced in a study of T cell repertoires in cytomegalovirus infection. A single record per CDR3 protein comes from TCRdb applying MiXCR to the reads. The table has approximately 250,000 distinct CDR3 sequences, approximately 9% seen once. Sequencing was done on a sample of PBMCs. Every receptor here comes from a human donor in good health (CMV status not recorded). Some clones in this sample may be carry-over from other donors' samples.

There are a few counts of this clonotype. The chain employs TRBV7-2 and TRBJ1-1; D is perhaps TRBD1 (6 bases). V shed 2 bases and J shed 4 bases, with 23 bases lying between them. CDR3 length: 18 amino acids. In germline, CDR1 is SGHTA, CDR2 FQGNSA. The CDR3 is CASSLLPPGKGGGTEAFF. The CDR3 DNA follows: TGTGCCAGCAGCTTATTACCCCCGGGAAAGGGGGGCGGCACTGAAGCTTTCTTT.

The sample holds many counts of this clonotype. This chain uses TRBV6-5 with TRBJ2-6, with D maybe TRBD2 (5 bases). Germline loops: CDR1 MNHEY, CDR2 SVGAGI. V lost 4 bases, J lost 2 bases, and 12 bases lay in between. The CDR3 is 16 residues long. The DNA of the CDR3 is TGTGCCAGCAGTTTGTCATCGGGGACTGGGGCCAACGTCCTGACTTTC. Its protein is CASSLSSGTGANVLTF.

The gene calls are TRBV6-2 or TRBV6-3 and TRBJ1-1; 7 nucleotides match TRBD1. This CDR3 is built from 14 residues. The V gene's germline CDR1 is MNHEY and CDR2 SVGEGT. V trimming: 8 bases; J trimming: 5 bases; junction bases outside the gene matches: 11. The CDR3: CASVPGGYGTEAFF. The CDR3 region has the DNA TGTGCCAGCGTCCCAGGGGGGTACGGAACTGAAGCTTTCTTT.

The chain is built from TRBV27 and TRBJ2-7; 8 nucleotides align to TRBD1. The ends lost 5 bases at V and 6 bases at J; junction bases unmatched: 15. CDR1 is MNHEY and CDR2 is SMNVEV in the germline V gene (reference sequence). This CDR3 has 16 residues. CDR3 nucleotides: TGTGCCAGCAGTCTCGGACAGGGTGGGATAACGGGCGAGCAGTACTTC. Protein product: CASSLGQGGITGEQYF.

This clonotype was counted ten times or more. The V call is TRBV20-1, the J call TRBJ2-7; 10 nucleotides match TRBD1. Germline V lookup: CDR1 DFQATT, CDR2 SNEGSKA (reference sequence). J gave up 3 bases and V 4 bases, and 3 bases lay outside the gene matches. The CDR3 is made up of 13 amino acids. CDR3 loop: CSATRTGGYEQYF. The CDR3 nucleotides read TGCAGTGCTACGAGGACAGGGGGCTACGAGCAGTACTTC.

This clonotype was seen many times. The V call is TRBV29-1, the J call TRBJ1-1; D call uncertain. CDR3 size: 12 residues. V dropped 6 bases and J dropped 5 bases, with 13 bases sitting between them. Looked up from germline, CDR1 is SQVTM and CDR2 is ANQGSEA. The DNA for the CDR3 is TGCAGCGTCCGACACCCGGGGACTGAAGCTTTCTTT. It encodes CSVRHPGTEAFF.

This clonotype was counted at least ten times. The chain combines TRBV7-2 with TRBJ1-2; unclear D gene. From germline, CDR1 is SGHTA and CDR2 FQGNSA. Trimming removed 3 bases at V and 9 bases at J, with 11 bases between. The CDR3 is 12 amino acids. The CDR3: CASSLSAGSYTF. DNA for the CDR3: TGTGCCAGCAGCTTGTCTGCAGGCAGCTACACCTTC.